Below, one T cell receptor beta chain is given with its context. Its antigen is not identified. The sample originates from a study of CD8+ T cells in alopecia areata. Across the whole study: Treated patients received oral tofacitinib, 5 to 10 mg twice daily.

cDNA serving as the sequencing template came from extracted, reverse transcribed RNA. TCRdb keeps only in-frame clones here, not all; method: immunoSEQ multiplex PCR. The table includes 200,000 or so clones, 50% to 65% detected once. The germline V gene has CDR1 SNHLY and CDR2 FYNNEI. CDR3 length: 15 amino acids. J was trimmed by 0 bases and V by 5 bases; bases with no gene match: 3. CD4+ and CD8+ T cells were sorted from PBMCs stained for CD3, CD4 and CD8. Findings of the study overall: Patients shared TCRs less clearly than mice did, possibly owing to HLA. Clonality was higher in lesional than normal scalp, especially in alopecia totalis/universalis.

The sample was CD4+ T cells sorted from blood, taken at week 0. This clonotype originated in a human donor with alopecia areata. The chain employs TRBV2 and TRBJ1-5, with 8 bases that match TRBD1. Here the CDR3 DNA reads TGTGCCAGCAGTTTCAGGGGGCTTAGCAATCAGCCCCAGCATTTT. Its translation: CASSFRGLSNQPQHF.